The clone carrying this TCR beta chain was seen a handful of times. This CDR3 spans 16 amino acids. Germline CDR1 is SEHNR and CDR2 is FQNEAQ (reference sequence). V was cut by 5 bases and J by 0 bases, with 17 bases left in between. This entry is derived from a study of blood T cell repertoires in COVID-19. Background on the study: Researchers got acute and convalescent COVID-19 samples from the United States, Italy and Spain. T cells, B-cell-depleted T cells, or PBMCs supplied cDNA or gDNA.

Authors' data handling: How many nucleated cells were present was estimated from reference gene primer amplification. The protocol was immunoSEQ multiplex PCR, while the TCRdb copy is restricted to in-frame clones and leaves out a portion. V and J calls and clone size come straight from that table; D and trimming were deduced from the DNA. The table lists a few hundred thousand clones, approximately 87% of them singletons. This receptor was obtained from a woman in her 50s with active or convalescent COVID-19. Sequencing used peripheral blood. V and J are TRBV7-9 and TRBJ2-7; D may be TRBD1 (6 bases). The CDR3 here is CASSGGAGLYSYEQYF. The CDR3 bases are TGTGCCAGCAGCGGGGGCGCCGGGCTTTACTCCTACGAGCAGTACTTC.